There are many counts of the clone carrying this TCR beta chain. What it binds is not known. The data originate from a study of regulatory T cells in long-lasting Graves disease. The study, taken as a whole, reports: When disease was persistent, TRBV28, TRBJ1-2 and TRBJ2-5 were the favored segments.

Construction of TCR beta libraries relied on iRepertoire HTBI primers and on Arm-PCR targeting CDR3 regions. From the multiplex PCR reads, TCRdb called clonotypes with MiXCR, one entry per CDR3 protein. The sample has 400,000 to 500,000 distinct CDR3 sequences; 14% are singletons. There are 14 residues in the CDR3. V shed 5 bases and J shed 5 bases, with 15 bases lying between them. Germline lookup yields CDR1 SGHTA and CDR2 FQGNSA. The sample's time point: newly diagnosed GD, antithyroid drugs for less than 3 months. PBMC-derived RNA was used for the TCR library. These data also featured in a second study, about T cells in Graves' hyperthyroidism and ophthalmopathy.

The gene calls are TRBV7-2 and TRBJ2-5; either TRBD1 or TRBD2 may fit D (5 bases each). The sequence came from a woman aged 45-65 years with Graves disease. Sequenced material: peripheral blood mononuclear cells (PBMCs), taken at new diagnosis, from a patient treated with antithyroid drugs. In nucleotides, the CDR3 is TGTGCCAGCAGCCGTGACGCCAGGGACGAGACCCAGTACTTC. It encodes CASSRDARDETQYF.